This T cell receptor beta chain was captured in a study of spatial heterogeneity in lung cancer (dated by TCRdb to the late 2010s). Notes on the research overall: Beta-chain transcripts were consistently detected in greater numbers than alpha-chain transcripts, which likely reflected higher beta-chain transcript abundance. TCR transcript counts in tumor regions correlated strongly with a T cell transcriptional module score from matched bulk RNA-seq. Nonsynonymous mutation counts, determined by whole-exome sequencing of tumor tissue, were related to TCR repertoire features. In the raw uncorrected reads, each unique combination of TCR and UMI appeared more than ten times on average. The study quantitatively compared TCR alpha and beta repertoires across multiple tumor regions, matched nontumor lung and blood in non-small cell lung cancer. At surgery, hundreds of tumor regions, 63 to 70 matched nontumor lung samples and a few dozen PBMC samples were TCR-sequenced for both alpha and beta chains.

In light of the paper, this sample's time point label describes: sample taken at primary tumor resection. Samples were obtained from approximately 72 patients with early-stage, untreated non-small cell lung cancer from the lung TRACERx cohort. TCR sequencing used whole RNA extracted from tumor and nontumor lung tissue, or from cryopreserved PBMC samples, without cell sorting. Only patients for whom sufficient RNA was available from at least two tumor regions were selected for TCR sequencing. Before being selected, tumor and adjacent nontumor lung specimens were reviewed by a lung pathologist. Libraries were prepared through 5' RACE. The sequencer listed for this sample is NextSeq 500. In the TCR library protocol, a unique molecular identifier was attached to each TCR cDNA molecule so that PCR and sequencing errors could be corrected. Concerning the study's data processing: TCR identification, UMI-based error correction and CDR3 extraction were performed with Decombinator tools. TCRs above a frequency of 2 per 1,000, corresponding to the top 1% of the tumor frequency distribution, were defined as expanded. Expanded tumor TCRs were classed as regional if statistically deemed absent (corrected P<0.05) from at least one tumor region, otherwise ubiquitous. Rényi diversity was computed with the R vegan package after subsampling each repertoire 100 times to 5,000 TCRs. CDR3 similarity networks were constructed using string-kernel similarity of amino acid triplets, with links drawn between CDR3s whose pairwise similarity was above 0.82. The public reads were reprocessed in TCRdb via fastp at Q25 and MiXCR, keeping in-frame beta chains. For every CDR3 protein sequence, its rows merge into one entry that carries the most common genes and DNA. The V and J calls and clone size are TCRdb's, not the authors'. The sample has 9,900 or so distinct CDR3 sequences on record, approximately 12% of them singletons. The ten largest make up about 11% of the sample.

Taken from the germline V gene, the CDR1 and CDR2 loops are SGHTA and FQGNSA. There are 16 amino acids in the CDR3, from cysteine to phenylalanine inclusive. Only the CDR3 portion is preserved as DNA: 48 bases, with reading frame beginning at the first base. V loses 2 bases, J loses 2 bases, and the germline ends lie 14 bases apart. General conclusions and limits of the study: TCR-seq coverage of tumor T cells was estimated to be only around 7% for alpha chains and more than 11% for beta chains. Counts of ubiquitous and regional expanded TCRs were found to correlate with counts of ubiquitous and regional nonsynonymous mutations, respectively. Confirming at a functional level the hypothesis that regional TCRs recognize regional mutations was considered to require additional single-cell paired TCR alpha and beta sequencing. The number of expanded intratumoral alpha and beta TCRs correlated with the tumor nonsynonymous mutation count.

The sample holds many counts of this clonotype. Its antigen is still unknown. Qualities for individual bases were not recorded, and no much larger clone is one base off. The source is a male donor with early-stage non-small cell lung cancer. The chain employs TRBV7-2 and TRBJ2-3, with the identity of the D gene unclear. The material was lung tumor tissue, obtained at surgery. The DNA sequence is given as TGTGCCAGCAGCTTAAAGGGCGGAGCGTACACAGATACGCAGTATTTT. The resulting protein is CASSLKGGAYTDTQYF.